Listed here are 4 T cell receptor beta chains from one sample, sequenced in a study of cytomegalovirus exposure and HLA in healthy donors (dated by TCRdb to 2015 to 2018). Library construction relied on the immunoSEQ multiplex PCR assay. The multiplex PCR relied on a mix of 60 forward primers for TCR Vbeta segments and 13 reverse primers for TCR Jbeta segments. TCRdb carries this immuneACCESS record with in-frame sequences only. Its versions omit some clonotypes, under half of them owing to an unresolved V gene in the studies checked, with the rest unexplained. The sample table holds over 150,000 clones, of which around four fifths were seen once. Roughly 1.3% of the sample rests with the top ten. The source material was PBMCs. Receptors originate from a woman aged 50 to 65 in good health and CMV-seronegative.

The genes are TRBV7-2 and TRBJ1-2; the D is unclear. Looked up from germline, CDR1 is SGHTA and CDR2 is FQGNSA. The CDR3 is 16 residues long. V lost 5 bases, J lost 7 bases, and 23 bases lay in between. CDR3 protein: CASSPTSGVQFGGYTF. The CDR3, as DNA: TGTGCCAGCAGCCCCACCTCCGGGGTCCAGTTCGGTGGCTACACCTTC.

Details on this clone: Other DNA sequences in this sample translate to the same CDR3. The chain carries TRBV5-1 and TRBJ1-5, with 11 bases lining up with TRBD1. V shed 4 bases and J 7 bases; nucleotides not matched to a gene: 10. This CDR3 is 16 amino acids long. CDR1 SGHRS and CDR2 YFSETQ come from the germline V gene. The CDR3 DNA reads TGCGCCAGCAGCCCAGGGACAGGGGGACCGAACCAGCCCCAGCATTTT. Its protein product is CASSPGTGGPNQPQHF.

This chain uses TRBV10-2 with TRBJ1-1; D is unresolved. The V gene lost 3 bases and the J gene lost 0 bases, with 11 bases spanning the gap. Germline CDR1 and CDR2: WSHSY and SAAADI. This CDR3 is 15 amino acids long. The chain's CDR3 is CASSEVWRMNTEAFF. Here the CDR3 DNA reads TGCGCCAGCAGTGAAGTTTGGCGGATGAACACTGAAGCTTTCTTT.

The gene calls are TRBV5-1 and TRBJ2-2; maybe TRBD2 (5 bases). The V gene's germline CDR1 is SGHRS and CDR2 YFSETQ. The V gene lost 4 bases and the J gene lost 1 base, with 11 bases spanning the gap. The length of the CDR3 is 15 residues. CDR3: CASSDLAGNTGELFF. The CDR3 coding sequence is TGCGCCAGCAGCGACCTAGCAGGGAACACCGGGGAGCTGTTTTTT.